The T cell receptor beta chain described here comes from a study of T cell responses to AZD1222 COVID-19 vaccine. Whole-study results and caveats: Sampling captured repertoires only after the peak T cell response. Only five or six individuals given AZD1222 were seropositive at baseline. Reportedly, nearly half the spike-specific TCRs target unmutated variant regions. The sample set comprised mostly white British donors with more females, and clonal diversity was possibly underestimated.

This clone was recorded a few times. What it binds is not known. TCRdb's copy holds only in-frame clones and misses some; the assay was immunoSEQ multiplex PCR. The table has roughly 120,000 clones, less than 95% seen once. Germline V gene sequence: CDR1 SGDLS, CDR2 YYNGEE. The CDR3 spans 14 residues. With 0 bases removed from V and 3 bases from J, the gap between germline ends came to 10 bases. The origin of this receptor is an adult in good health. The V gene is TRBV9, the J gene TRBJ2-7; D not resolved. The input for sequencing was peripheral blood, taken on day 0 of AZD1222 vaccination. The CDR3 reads CASSVASGYYEQYF. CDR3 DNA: TGTGCCAGCAGCGTAGCGTCCGGCTACTACGAGCAGTACTTC.